A selection of T cell receptor beta chains follows, all from one sample in a study of shared clonotypes between healthy human individuals. The table came from immunoSEQ multiplex PCR; TCRdb's copy has only in-frame clones and leaves some out. The sample includes approximately 400,000 clones, approximately 97% of them seen just once. Sequencing was done on a sample of memory CD8+ T cells sorted from blood. These receptors were taken from a man in his thirties or forties in good health. Both conserved end residues are part of each CDR3. Each record gives: V gene, D gene, J gene, clone size, CDR3 length, CDR3 DNA, CDR3 protein. A D gene is named only where the DNA matches it firmly. Only some rows state a clone size, as once, few, many or a class for expanded clones.

TRBV6-5	NA	TRBJ2-5	NA	13	TGTGCCAGCAGCATCAGACAGGAAGAGACCCAGTACTTC	CASSIRQEETQYF
TRBV7-2	NA	TRBJ2-1	NA	12	TGTGCCAGCAGCTTTGAATTCACTGAGCAGTTCTTC	CASSFEFTEQFF
TRBV30	TRBD1	TRBJ2-7	NA	12	TGTGCCTGGGGGACAGGGGGCTCCGAGCAGTACTTC	CAWGTGGSEQYF
TRBV5-4	NA	TRBJ2-3	NA	16	TGTGCCAGCAGTCCCCCCGGGGGGCTCACCACAGATACGCAGTATTTT	CASSPPGGLTTDTQYF
TRBV7-9	NA	TRBJ2-3	NA	10	TGTGCCAGCTCGGGAGATACGCAGTATTTT	CASSGDTQYF
TRBV6-1	TRBD1	TRBJ2-5	NA	18	TGTGCCAGCAGTGAACCCCGCCTGACAGGGGTCCACCAAGAGACCCAGTACTTC	CASSEPRLTGVHQETQYF
TRBV28	TRBD2	TRBJ2-1	NA	14	TGTGCCAGCAGTCCGGGGACTAGAGATTTTGAGCAGTTCTTC	CASSPGTRDFEQFF
TRBV29-1	NA	TRBJ2-3	NA	13	TGCAGCGCGAGGCGCGGGGAGCCAGATACGCAGTATTTT	CSARRGEPDTQYF
TRBV18	NA	TRBJ2-4	once	17	TGTGCCAGCTCACCAACCAGGGGAGGGCAGGCCAAAAACATTCAGTACTTC	CASSPTRGGQAKNIQYF
TRBV7-9	NA	TRBJ2-1	NA	12	TGTGCCAGCAGACATGGGGGCAATGAGCAGTTCTTC	CASRHGGNEQFF
TRBV6-5	NA	TRBJ2-1	NA	13	TGTGCCAGCAGTTACGGACCCGACGGTGAGCAGTTCTTC	CASSYGPDGEQFF
TRBV29-1	NA	TRBJ2-1	NA	12	TGCAGCGTGGACTACCGCTACAATGAGCAGTTCTTC	CSVDYRYNEQFF
TRBV29-1	TRBD1	TRBJ2-1	NA	12	TGCAGCGCCTGGACAGGGGGCAATGAGCAGTTCTTC	CSAWTGGNEQFF
TRBV5-5	TRBD1	TRBJ2-7	NA	14	TGTGCCAGCAGCTTGGGGACAGGGGGACGAGAGCAGTACTTC	CASSLGTGGREQYF
TRBV4-2	TRBD2	TRBJ2-7	NA	14	TGTGCCAGCAGCCCGACTAGCGGGAGAGACGAGCAGTACTTC	CASSPTSGRDEQYF
TRBV5-1	TRBD2	TRBJ2-7	once	15	TGCGCCAGCAGCCCCTTGAGCGGGAGTACCTACGAGCAGTACTTC	CASSPLSGSTYEQYF
TRBV28	NA	TRBJ2-5	NA	13	TGTGCCAGCAGTTGGGGGAGATTAGAGACCCAGTACTTC	CASSWGRLETQYF
TRBV6-6	NA	TRBJ1-4	NA	15	TGTGCCAGCAGTTACTTCGGAGGGGCGGGTGAAAAACTGTTTTTT	CASSYFGGAGEKLFF
TRBV19	TRBD1	TRBJ2-4	once	16	TGTGCCAGAGGGGGCTACACGGAGAGCGCCAAAAACATTCAGTACTTC	CARGGYTESAKNIQYF
TRBV10-3	TRBD2	TRBJ2-2	NA	14	TGTGCCATCAGTGCGGGACTAATCACCGGGGAGCTGTTTTTT	CAISAGLITGELFF
TRBV10-3	TRBD1	TRBJ2-2	NA	15	TGTGCCATCAGTGTGTGGGACAGAGGCACCGGGGAGCTGTTTTTT	CAISVWDRGTGELFF
TRBV6-6	NA	TRBJ2-2	NA	12	TGTGCCAGCAGTTACTCCACCGGGGAGCTGTTTTTT	CASSYSTGELFF
TRBV27	NA	TRBJ1-3	once	14	TGTGCCAGCAGTTTGGGGGGATCTGGAAACACCATATATTTT	CASSLGGSGNTIYF
TRBV6-5	NA	TRBJ1-3	NA	15	TGTGCCAGCAGGACAACAGGTCGAAGGAAAAACACCATATATTTT	CASRTTGRRKNTIYF
TRBV28	NA	TRBJ1-3	NA	18	TGTGCCAGCAGTTCTTCTTCGGGACGATGGGTCTCTGGAAACACCATATATTTT	CASSSSSGRWVSGNTIYF
TRBV11-2	TRBD1	TRBJ2-2	NA	14	TGTGCCAGCAGCTTAGACAGGGGGCGAAGGGAGCTGTTTTTT	CASSLDRGRRELFF